The sequence of this T cell receptor beta chain was determined in a study of CD8+CD57+ T cells in acquired aplastic anemia. At the level of the study: Sorted CD4+ and CD8+ cells yielded around 3 ug of DNA on average.

Regarding this clonotype: What it binds is unknown.

CDR3 and TCR beta VDJ profiling relied on a genomic DNA template. TCRdb called the reads again in MiXCR, with one record for every CDR3 protein. There are 130,000 or so distinct CDR3 sequences in the sample; approximately 36% occur only once, and under 3% lies in the top ten. Individuals selected for sequencing had exhibited CD8+CD57+ cell expansion on flow cytometry. The patients all had a severe acquired aplastic anemia diagnosis. By the time of blood sampling, patients had still received no therapy. The CDR3 loop spans 15 amino acids. Germline CDR1 reads ENHRY; CDR2 reads SYGVKD. With 3 bases clipped from V and 3 bases from J, the junction kept 7 bases outside the gene matches. Whole-study results and caveats: Found in both controls and patients were around 29 CD8+ CDR3 sequences.

V is TRBV10-3 and J is TRBJ2-7; 8 bases match TRBD1. The clonotype comes from a human donor with aplastic anemia. The specimen sequenced was sorted CD4+, CD8+, or CD8+CD57+ T cells (not recorded which) from PBMCs. The chain's CDR3 is CAISDGQGTNYEQYF. DNA for the CDR3: TGTGCCATCAGTGACGGACAGGGAACCAACTACGAGCAGTACTTC.